This entry concerns a single TCR beta chain. CDR3 size: 14 residues. The germline CDR1 and CDR2 sequences are SNHLY and FYNNEI. V was cut by 2 bases and J by 7 bases, with 11 bases left in between. This entry is derived from a study of beta chain features in type 1 diabetes. Expressed TCRB transcripts were sequenced, since all the RNA that had been isolated was reverse transcribed. The average read count of naive, central memory and regulatory T cell samples was 3 million to 4 million. The method was immunoSEQ multiplex PCR; TCRdb's version includes in-frame clones alone and lacks a portion of them. The sample lists 300,000 to 350,000 clones, less than 20% occurring once. Sorted populations were all over 98% pure.

Sequenced: naive CD4+ T cells from blood. This sequence joins TRBV2 and TRBJ1-4; D is perhaps TRBD1 (6 bases). The clonotype originates from a woman younger than 35 in good health. Here the CDR3 DNA reads TGTGCCAGCAGTGAAACAGGGATTCGTGAAAAACTGTTTTTT. Its protein is CASSETGIREKLFF.